This T cell receptor beta chain was observed in a study of cytomegalovirus exposure and HLA in healthy donors. Study in general: Clustering assigned around 77% of the 350 to 400 genotyped donors to the Caucasian-associated ancestry cluster. Overall study results and limits: The classifier, whose performance was assessed in both the original and validation cohorts, reportedly diagnosed cytomegalovirus status with high specificity and sensitivity. Later, an analysis showed that TCR beta chains associated with HLA were more clonally expanded than others that were equally common. More than 15,000 TCR beta sequences were associated with HLA alleles at 0.05 false discovery rate in a later analysis.

Germline CDR1 is MDHEN and CDR2 is SYDVKM. The CDR3 loop spans 17 amino acids. V lost 5 bases, J lost 11 bases, and 18 bases stayed unmatched. Concerning this clone itself: Its antigen is unidentified.

The PCR had 60 Vbeta and 13 Jbeta primers. Assay: immunoSEQ multiplex PCR; the TCRdb copy retains only in-frame clones and omits some. The sample lists about 300,000 clones, 75% to 90% seen once, with roughly 4% in the top ten. The sequence was obtained from a man aged 40-50 years in good health and CMV-seropositive. Specimen: PBMCs. The V call is TRBV28, the J call TRBJ2-7, with 13 bases matching TRBD2. CDR3 in DNA: TGTGCCAGCAGTGGCGCCCGCAAGACCGGGACTAGCGGGGTGGAGTACTTC. Residues: CASSGARKTGTSGVEYF.